The present entry profiles one T cell receptor (beta chain) with its context. It lacks a known antigen. No base quality values were provided; no much bigger clone lies one nucleotide off. All of the isolated RNA was reverse transcribed with the High Capacity cDNA Reverse Transcription Kit, so expressed TCRB transcripts were sequenced. Deep immunoSEQ sequencing was performed on naive, central memory and regulatory T cell samples, with an average of about 4 million total reads per sample. Sorted cells were lysed in RLT buffer, and RNA was extracted using DNase-treated RNeasy Micro or Mini kits according to cell number. Each cell subset was processed separately to prevent cross-contamination, with patient and healthy donor samples processed together. Using the immunoSEQ multiplex PCR, TCRB sequences were amplified from cDNA into 87-bp fragments spanning the CDR3 region. Sequencing of the amplicons was performed on the Illumina HiSeq platform. Under the source paper's analysis protocol: PCR bias was computationally corrected using synthetic template baselines, reads within Hamming distance 2 were collapsed, and singletons that could not be merged were discarded. Reads were aligned against IMGT to assign V, D and J genes, CDR3 length and insertions or deletions at six rearrangement sites. Within each subset, clonotype counts were normalized to sorted cell number, and only after that were true diversity and Gini coefficients computed with the tcR R package. The overlap coefficient, calculated on TCRB nucleotide sequences, was used to quantify repertoire sharing. Out-of-frame TCRB sequences from naive cells were analyzed as a proxy for the pre-selection repertoire. TCRdb mirrors the immuneACCESS table, restricted to in-frame sequences. Some clones are absent from its copies; in checked studies, under half trace to an unresolved V gene, and the reason for the others is unknown. From that table come the V and J calls and clone size; the DNA was used to work out D and trimming. The sample table shows 500,000 to 800,000 clones, and roughly 12% are seen once. The top ten clones comprise 0.095% to 0.15% of the sample.

These data belong to a study of beta chain features in type 1 diabetes (dated 2018 in TCRdb). Notes on the research overall: No differences in mean age, gender distribution, total cell number or subset yield were found between patients and healthy donors. The study compared the TCRB repertoires of sorted circulating CD4+ T cell subsets in recently diagnosed type 1 diabetes patients with those in matched healthy donors. Naive and central memory subsets were obtained from all 28 donors, but regulatory and stem cell-like memory subsets were isolated from only 8 patients and about eight healthy donors. Across all samples, 107,917,701 sorted cells were examined, and cell number per subset correlated strongly with RNA yield.

What the research found in general, with its limitations: Because cDNA was sequenced instead of genomic DNA, activated cells with high expression could be over-represented, although the groups did not differ in activation or CD3 levels. In all four CD4+ subsets, TCRB CDR3 length was moderately but significantly shorter in type 1 diabetes patients. Only small numbers of individuals were included in the HLA sub-analyses, which left unresolved whether HLA type had any influence on TCRB rearrangement. Fewer insertions and more nucleotide deletions at VDJ recombination sites were observed in patients with type 1 diabetes, implying thymic rearrangement abnormalities. Naive, central memory and regulatory TCRB repertoires appeared more similar among patients than among healthy donors. PCR may preferentially amplify shorter templates, but because patient and control samples were amplified and corrected together, any resulting skew would affect both groups equally.

From each donor, a single peripheral blood sample of 100 to 150 mL on average was drawn into heparinised tubes. A BD FACSAria II and a panel including CD45RO, CCR7, CD25, CD127, CD95 and CD27 were used to sort naive, central memory, regulatory and stem cell-like memory CD4+ T cells. A purity above 98% was achieved for all sorted populations. PBMCs were isolated right away by Lymphoprep density gradient centrifugation and were stained directly, without culture. To minimize batch effects, samples were stained and sorted in pairs, one healthy donor with one patient per experiment. Material for sequencing was naive CD4+ T cells from blood. The sample's cell subset or site label, decoded: true naive CD4+ T cells. This receptor was identified in a man aged 25 to 40 with type 1 diabetes.

The bases are TGTGCCAGCAGTTTTATGGGGGAGGGCACTGAAGCTTTCTTT. This yields the protein CASSFMGEGTEAFF. The chain links TRBV27 with TRBJ1-1; 5 matching bases give a weak D call of TRBD1. The V and J ends are trimmed by 3 bases and 4 bases, leaving 12 bases between them. The CDR3 holds 14 amino acids from the cysteine to the phenylalanine. CDR3 DNA only is kept here, 42 bases in frame from base 1. CDR1 and CDR2 were assigned from the germline V gene (reference sequence) as MNHEY and SMNVEV.